The clone carrying this T cell receptor (beta chain) was found many times. Its target is not known. It was the library that attached unique molecular identifiers to individual cDNA molecules. Original handling: The median was roughly 95,000 TCRs per sample, ranging about 20,000 to 690,600. A single record per CDR3 protein comes from TCRdb applying MiXCR to the RACE reads. The V and J calls and clone size come from TCRdb's table, not from the authors' own analysis. The sample has about 50,000 distinct CDR3 sequences, about 4.5% seen once. This entry comes from a study of human T cells and chemical hapten exposure. At the level of the study: The study traced per-sample TCR yield variation mainly to small differences in pooled library volumes. Study results and caveats: TCRs at a frequency above 1 in 1000 stayed unchanged with DPC sensitization.

This CDR3 is built from 15 residues. Germline CDR1 LGHNA, CDR2 YSLEER. The junction had 5 bases not matched to a gene; V was cut back by 1 base and J by 5 bases. Time point in this sample: healthy volunteer bleed at 2 weeks. Unfractionated whole blood yielded the extracted total RNA. V and J are TRBV4-3 and TRBJ1-2; 9 bases fit TRBD1. The TCR comes from a female donor in good health. Some clones in this sample may be carry-over from other donors' samples. The sequencing input was whole blood. The chain's CDR3 is CASSQVQGAVYGYTF. The CDR3 DNA is TGCGCCAGCAGCCAAGTACAGGGGGCGGTGTATGGCTACACCTTC.